These 22 T cell receptor beta chains share one sample of origin, sequenced in a study of T-cell reconstitution after alpha-beta-depleted transplantation in children. Unique molecular identifiers were used to barcode this TCRbeta library. In TCRdb, the PCR reads were re-called with MiXCR into one record per CDR3 protein. The sample comprises about 480,000 distinct CDR3 sequences, 9.5% to 15% of which are singletons, and about 5.4% rests with the top ten. Sequenced here: PBMCs from the stem cell graft donor, sampled from the stem cell graft. The source of these receptors is a human donor who donated a stem cell graft to a child with combined immunodeficiency.

This clonotype was recorded many times. The rearrangement links TRBV12-3 or TRBV12-4 to TRBJ2-5; no reliable D call. V was shortened by 3 bases and J by 2 bases, with 16 bases between the two germline ends. CDR3 length: 16 amino acids. CDR3 in amino acids: CASSFGSQVLQETQYF. The CDR3, as DNA: TGTGCCAGCAGTTTTGGGTCCCAGGTCCTTCAAGAGACCCAGTACTTC.

In this sample, this clonotype turned up many times. V and J are TRBV29-1 and TRBJ2-5; D might be TRBD1 or TRBD2, each matching 5 bases. The CDR3 runs 13 residues. Trimming removed 4 bases from V and 4 bases from J, with 13 bases in between. Looked up from germline, CDR1 is SQVTM and CDR2 is ANQGSEA. CDR3 region: CSVGEGQGETQYF. CDR3 DNA sequence: TGCAGCGTTGGTGAGGGGCAGGGAGAGACCCAGTACTTC.

This clonotype was detected a few times. This chain uses TRBV5-8 with TRBJ2-7, with D possibly TRBD2 on 6 matching bases. V was cut by 7 bases and J by 3 bases, with 17 bases left in between. The CDR3 runs 14 residues. Germline-derived CDR1 and CDR2 are SGHTS and YDEGEE. The CDR3 region is CASCPTQAGYEQYF. The CDR3 nucleotides are TGTGCCAGCTGCCCGACCCAAGCGGGCTACGAGCAGTACTTC.

The J gene is TRBJ2-7, the V gene TRBV7-2, with TRBD2 matching over 8 bases. Trimming took 8 bases from V and 2 from J; bases not matched to a gene: 14. The length of the CDR3 is 16 residues. In germline, CDR1 is SGHTA, CDR2 FQGNSA. The CDR3 DNA reads as TGTGCCAGCCCCTTATCGGGGGGGGTAGGGACCTACGAGCAGTACTTC. Its translation is CASPLSGGVGTYEQYF.

This clonotype was seen only a few times. The chain joins TRBV10-3 to TRBJ2-7; TRBD1 or TRBD2 may be the D gene (5 bases each). V was cut by 2 bases and J by 5 bases, with 10 bases left in between. This CDR3 is built from 13 residues. CDR1 and CDR2 (germline): ENHRY, SYGVKD. The CDR3 loop is CAISEEGTDEQYF. The CDR3 region has the DNA TGTGCCATCAGTGAGGAGGGGACGGACGAGCAGTACTTC.

In this sample, this clonotype turned up many times. The genes are TRBV7-9 and TRBJ2-7; D perhaps matches TRBD1 (6 bases). V lost 3 bases and J lost 4, with 13 bases in between. The CDR3 loop spans 14 amino acids. The germline gives CDR1 SEHNR, CDR2 FQNEAQ (reference sequence). The CDR3 bases are TGTGCCAGCAGCTTGGCAGGGGACATATACGAGCAGTACTTC. Encoded protein: CASSLAGDIYEQYF.

V is TRBV2 and J is TRBJ2-2; D possibly corresponds to TRBD2 (5 bases). The CDR3 runs to 16 residues. CDR1 SNHLY and CDR2 FYNNEI come from the germline V gene. V lost 5 bases and J lost 5, with 18 bases in between. Here the CDR3 DNA reads TGTGCCAGCAGTAAGGAAGGGAGTTCGCGGACCGGGGAGCTGTTTTTT. Translating it yields CASSKEGSSRTGELFF.

The rearrangement joins TRBV20-1 to TRBJ2-7, with 9 bases that match TRBD2. The ends lost 1 base at V and 2 bases at J; junction bases unmatched: 9. This CDR3 contains 16 residues. Germline CDR1 reads DFQATT; CDR2 reads SNEGSKA (reference sequence). The CDR3 sequence is CSARVGSGRSTYEQYF. CDR3 bases: TGCAGTGCTAGAGTAGGTAGCGGGAGATCCACCTACGAGCAGTACTTC.

This clonotype was observed a handful of times. The V call is TRBV20-1, the J call TRBJ2-7, with 8 bases identical to TRBD1. V gave up 3 bases and J gave up 2 bases; unmatched junction bases: 12. This CDR3 contains 16 residues. The germline V gene has CDR1 DFQATT and CDR2 SNEGSKA (reference sequence). CDR3 nucleotides: TGCAGTGCTAGTAGGGGGAGTGGACAGGGTCCCTACGAGCAGTACTTC. Encoded protein: CSASRGSGQGPYEQYF.

The CDR3 loop reads CAWTLGGTDTQYF. CDR3 nucleotides: TGTGCCTGGACTCTGGGGGGCACAGATACGCAGTATTTT. This chain connects TRBV30 to TRBJ2-3; D possibly matches TRBD1 or TRBD2 (5 bases each). Per germline, CDR1 GTSNPN and CDR2 SVGIG (reference sequence). Trimming took off 4 bases at V and 1 base at J, with 9 bases between the two ends. The length of the CDR3 is 13 residues.

This chain uses TRBV12-3 or TRBV12-4 with TRBJ2-7, with D maybe TRBD2 (6 bases). The CDR3 consists of 15 residues. Trimming cost V 3 bases and J 2 bases, with 14 bases left between them. Here the CDR3 DNA reads TGTGCCAGCAGTTTCCAGACCGGGAGTCCCTACGAGCAGTACTTC. It translates to CASSFQTGSPYEQYF.

V gene TRBV15 combines with J gene TRBJ2-1; 8 nucleotides match TRBD1. V shed 5 bases and J 4 bases; nucleotides not matched to a gene: 10. Germline values: CDR1 LNHNV, CDR2 YYDKDF (reference sequence). The length of the CDR3 is 16 residues. In DNA form, the CDR3 reads TGTGCCACCAGCCGCCGTTCAGGGGGCGCTTACAATGAGCAGTTCTTC. It yields the protein CATSRRSGGAYNEQFF.

The chain carries TRBV21-1 and TRBJ2-7; the table's D call, TRBD1, was not checked against the DNA. TRBV21-1 is a pseudogene. The CDR3 totals 14 residues. DNA for the CDR3: TGTGCCAGCAAGGGGACAGGGTGGATTCACGAGCAGTACTTC. This gives the protein CASKGTGWIHEQYF.

J is TRBJ2-1 and V is TRBV3-1; D uncertain. The V gene's germline CDR1 is LGHDT and CDR2 YNNKEL (reference sequence). Trimming took 2 bases from V and 5 from J, leaving 7 bases between them. The CDR3 contains 13 residues. This CDR3 reads CASSQHPDNEQFF. The DNA for the CDR3 is TGTGCCAGCAGCCAACACCCCGACAATGAGCAGTTCTTC.

This clonotype was observed a handful of times. The V call is TRBV27, the J call TRBJ2-7; D gene ambiguous. This CDR3 comprises 11 residues. Germline V lookup: CDR1 MNHEY, CDR2 SMNVEV (reference sequence). Trimming cost V 6 bases and J 6 bases, with 9 bases left between them. The CDR3 sequence is CASSIYGEQYF. The CDR3, as DNA: TGTGCCAGCAGCATTTACGGCGAGCAGTACTTC.

This clonotype was seen only a few times. This chain uses TRBV6-1 with TRBJ2-7, with a possible D match to TRBD2 (6 bases). This CDR3 region has 13 residues. The germline V gene encodes CDR1 MNHNS and CDR2 SASEGT. Deletions cut 7 bases from V and 4 bases from J, with 14 bases between. The CDR3 is CASTPGREYEQYF. The CDR3 DNA reads TGTGCCAGCACCCCCGGGAGAGAATACGAGCAGTACTTC.

This clonotype came up many times. The V and J genes are TRBV6-2 or TRBV6-3 and TRBJ2-7; D is perhaps TRBD2 (6 bases). V was trimmed by 7 bases and J by 6 bases, leaving 19 bases between them. Germline V gene sequence: CDR1 MNHEY, CDR2 SVGEGT. The CDR3 is 14 amino acids. CDR3 bases: TGTGCCAGCAACGCAGCGGGCCTGGTGGGCGAGCAGTACTTC. This codes for CASNAAGLVGEQYF.

The chain couples TRBV6-1 to TRBJ2-7; D is ambiguous. CDR3 length: 14 residues. Germline V lookup: CDR1 MNHNS, CDR2 SASEGT. V was cut by 6 bases and J by 4 bases, with 16 bases left in between. The CDR3 DNA reads TGTGCCAGCAGAAAACACCAAGCCTTGTACGAGCAGTACTTC. It is translated as CASRKHQALYEQYF.

J is TRBJ1-4 and V is TRBV11-1; 11 bases map to TRBD1. Looked up from germline, CDR1 is SGHAT and CDR2 is FQDESV (reference sequence). V was pared by 1 base and J by 0 bases, with 10 bases of the junction left unmatched. This CDR3 region has 20 residues. In DNA form, the CDR3 reads TGTGCCAGCAGCTTAGGCAAATGGACAGGGGGCGAAACAACTAATGAAAAACTGTTTTTT. It translates to CASSLGKWTGGETTNEKLFF. Full variable domain (outside the CDR3, taken from reference TRBV11-1 and TRBJ1-4): EAEVAQSPRYKITEKSQAVAFWCDPISGHATLYWYRQILGQGPELLVQFQDESVVDDSQLPKDRFSAERLKGVDSTLKIQPAELGDSAMYLCASSLGKWTGGETTNEKLFFGSGTQLSVL.

This clonotype occurred many times. The V and J genes are TRBV5-1 and TRBJ2-5; D uncertain. Germline lookup yields CDR1 SGHRS and CDR2 YFSETQ. CDR3 size: 15 residues. Trimming cost V 0 bases and J 3 bases, with 12 bases left between them. CDR3 residues: CASSLEANQEETQYF. DNA for the CDR3: TGCGCCAGCAGCTTGGAGGCAAACCAAGAAGAGACCCAGTACTTC. Combining the CDR3 with reference TRBV5-1 and TRBJ2-5 gives the whole variable domain KAGVTQTPRYLIKTRGQQVTLSCSPISGHRSVSWYQQTPGQGLQFLFEYFSETQRNKGNFPGRFSGRQFSNSRSEMNVSTLELGDSALYLCASSLEANQEETQYFGPGTRLLVL.

The chain recombines TRBV20-1 with TRBJ2-1; the D is unclear. V shed 4 bases and J shed 8 bases, with 9 bases lying between them. The CDR3 sequence is 11 residues long. The V gene's germline CDR1 is DFQATT and CDR2 SNEGSKA (reference sequence). The CDR3: CSATDIDEQFF. In DNA form, the CDR3 reads TGCAGTGCTACCGATATCGATGAGCAGTTCTTC.

V usage is TRBV6-5 and J usage is TRBJ2-7, with TRBD1 as a possible D gene (5 bases). This CDR3 has 17 amino acids. V lost 2 bases, J lost 5 bases, and 22 bases lay in between. Germline CDR1 is MNHEY and CDR2 is SVGAGI. CDR3 coding DNA: TGTGCCAGCAGTTACCGACCTGGGCAGGGAATGTTCCACGAGCAGTACTTC. It specifies CASSYRPGQGMFHEQYF.